The clone carrying this T cell receptor (beta chain) showed up just a few times. The data were obtained in a study of cytomegalovirus exposure and HLA in healthy donors. Losses at the gene ends were 4 bases for V and 5 bases for J; bases not matched to a gene: 10. Germline V gene lookup returns CDR1 SGDLS and CDR2 YYNGEE. The CDR3 is 15 residues long. PCR employed 60 Vbeta and 13 Jbeta primers. Using immunoSEQ multiplex PCR, the repertoire was profiled, and TCRdb retains in-frame clones only, with some absent. The table lists around 78,000 clones, 80% of them singletons. The source of this sequence is a male donor in good health and CMV-seronegative. The chain has TRBV9 and TRBJ2-7; the match to TRBD1 covers 9 bases. Sequenced input: PBMCs. The CDR3 loop is CASSPAGTGRNEQYF. The CDR3 coding sequence is TGTGCCAGCAGCCCAGCCGGGACAGGGAGGAACGAGCAGTACTTC.